A selection of T cell receptor beta chains follows, all from one sample in a study of T cell changes during pregnancy in multiple sclerosis. Only in-frame clones appear in the TCRdb table, and some are missing; sequencing was by immunoSEQ multiplex PCR. The sample yields fewer than 90,000 clones, around 94% seen once. The sequenced sample was peripheral blood, obtained in the third trimester of pregnancy. These TCRs come from a female donor with multiple sclerosis, enrolled in a pregnancy study. CDR3s include the opening cysteine and the closing phenylalanine or tryptophan. Each record gives: CDR3 length, V gene, J gene, clone size, CDR3 protein. The size field is filled for only some rows; it gives once, few, many or a size class.

len: 13; v_gene: TRBV27; j_gene: TRBJ1-1; abundance: -; CDR3aa: CASSVHMNTEAFF
len: 15; v_gene: TRBV6-5; j_gene: TRBJ2-7; abundance: once; CDR3aa: CASSPTPGGQNEQYF
len: 16; v_gene: TRBV5-4; j_gene: TRBJ1-2; abundance: -; CDR3aa: CASSSHRDTANYGYTF
len: 14; v_gene: TRBV5-1; j_gene: TRBJ2-1; abundance: -; CDR3aa: CASTGGLAYNEQFF
len: 15; v_gene: TRBV7-9; j_gene: TRBJ1-5; abundance: -; CDR3aa: CASSSGLDSNQPQHF
len: 17; v_gene: TRBV9; j_gene: TRBJ1-1; abundance: -; CDR3aa: CASSPPPGAPGYTEAFF
len: 17; v_gene: TRBV4-2; j_gene: TRBJ2-7; abundance: -; CDR3aa: CASSQDEPGGPRSEQYF
len: 12; v_gene: TRBV11-2; j_gene: TRBJ1-1; abundance: -; CDR3aa: CASSFDSPRTFF
len: 12; v_gene: TRBV30; j_gene: TRBJ1-1; abundance: -; CDR3aa: CAWKQGPTEAFF
len: 16; v_gene: TRBV15; j_gene: TRBJ2-7; abundance: -; CDR3aa: CATSRDPPTGGSEQYF
len: 13; v_gene: TRBV4-2; j_gene: TRBJ2-5; abundance: -; CDR3aa: CASSHLAEAIQYF
len: 13; v_gene: TRBV10-3; j_gene: TRBJ2-5; abundance: once; CDR3aa: CATQAGSTETQYF
len: 12; v_gene: TRBV29-1; j_gene: TRBJ1-2; abundance: -; CDR3aa: CSGGDRAWGYTF
len: 16; v_gene: TRBV4-2; j_gene: TRBJ2-1; abundance: -; CDR3aa: CASSQVDRGTYNEQFF
len: 14; v_gene: TRBV6-1; j_gene: TRBJ1-4; abundance: -; CDR3aa: CASRPREGREKLFF
len: 15; v_gene: TRBV28; j_gene: TRBJ2-7; abundance: -; CDR3aa: CASSPAVSGSYEQYF
len: 14; v_gene: TRBV16; j_gene: TRBJ2-7; abundance: -; CDR3aa: CASTPPRGSYEQYF
len: 14; v_gene: TRBV6-6; j_gene: TRBJ1-2; abundance: once; CDR3aa: CASSYGQGSYGYTF
len: 16; v_gene: TRBV2; j_gene: TRBJ2-3; abundance: -; CDR3aa: CASSGGTSRGRDTQYF
len: 15; v_gene: TRBV18; j_gene: TRBJ2-7; abundance: -; CDR3aa: CASSPDRDFYYEQYF
len: 13; v_gene: TRBV9; j_gene: TRBJ2-7; abundance: -; CDR3aa: CASSGSPSYEQYF
len: 15; v_gene: TRBV6-5; j_gene: TRBJ1-6; abundance: -; CDR3aa: CASRAPRDGNSPLHF